This T cell receptor beta chain was profiled in a study of resident and recirculating memory T cells in vitiligo. Patients' lesions had not changed for the previous 6 months. Patients had to be free of confetti depigmentation, indicating active vitiligo. Comments on this clone: No antigen is known for it.

Overall study findings and caveats: Different lesions suggested infiltration by different T cell clones.

Sequencing used immunoSEQ multiplex PCR; TCRdb keeps in-frame clones, though not all of them. The sample comprises tens of thousands of clones, around 90% of which are singletons, and roughly 5.1% rests with the top ten. This receptor was taken from a male donor with vitiligo. The sequenced material came from blood.

CDR3 sequence: CASSVASGSYEQYF. The CDR3, as DNA: TGTGCCAGCAGCGTAGCTAGCGGGAGCTACGAGCAGTACTTC. This chain uses TRBV9 with TRBJ2-7, with 10 nucleotides matching TRBD2. V shed 0 bases, J shed 3 bases, and the junction held 0 bases outside the gene matches. This CDR3 has 14 amino acids. Germline V gene sequence: CDR1 SGDLS, CDR2 YYNGEE.